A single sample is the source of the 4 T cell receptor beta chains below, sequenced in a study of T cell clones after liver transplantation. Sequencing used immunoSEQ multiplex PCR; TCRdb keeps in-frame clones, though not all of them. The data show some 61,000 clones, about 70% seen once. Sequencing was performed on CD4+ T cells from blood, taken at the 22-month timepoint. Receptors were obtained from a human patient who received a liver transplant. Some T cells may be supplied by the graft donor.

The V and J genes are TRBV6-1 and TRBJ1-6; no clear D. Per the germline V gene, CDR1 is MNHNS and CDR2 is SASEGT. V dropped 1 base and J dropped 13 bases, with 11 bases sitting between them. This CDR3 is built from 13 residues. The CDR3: CASSEGTAVPLHF. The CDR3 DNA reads TGTGCCAGCAGTGAAGGAACCGCCGTCCCCCTCCACTTT.

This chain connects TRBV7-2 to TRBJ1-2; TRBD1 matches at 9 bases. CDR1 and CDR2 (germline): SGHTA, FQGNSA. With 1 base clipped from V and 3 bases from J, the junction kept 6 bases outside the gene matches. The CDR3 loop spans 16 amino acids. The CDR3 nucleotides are TGTGCCAGCAGCTTAGAAGGACAGGGGATAGACTATGGCTACACCTTC. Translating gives CASSLEGQGIDYGYTF.

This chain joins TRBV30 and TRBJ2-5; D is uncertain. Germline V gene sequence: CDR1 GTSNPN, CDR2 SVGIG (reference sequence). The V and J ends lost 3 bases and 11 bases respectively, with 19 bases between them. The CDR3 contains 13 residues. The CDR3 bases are TGTGCCTGGAGGTCGGGCCCGGGCAGAGTTCAGTACTTC. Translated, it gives CAWRSGPGRVQYF.

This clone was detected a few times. In nucleotides, the CDR3 is TGCAGCGTTGCGACAGGGTGGAACACTGAAGCTTTCTTT. This translates into CSVATGWNTEAFF. V gene TRBV29-1 combines with J gene TRBJ1-1, with 7 positions matching TRBD1. The germline V gene has CDR1 SQVTM and CDR2 ANQGSEA. CDR3 length equals 13 residues. The junction had 3 bases not matched to a gene; V was cut back by 4 bases and J by 1 base.